Following are 21 T cell receptor beta chains from one sample sequenced in a study of memory CD4+ T cells and cytomegalovirus serostatus. Single viable CD3+CD4+CD8-CD45RO+ cells were sorted as the memory CD4+ T cells. The protocol was immunoSEQ multiplex PCR, while the TCRdb copy is restricted to in-frame clones and leaves out a portion. Of tens of thousands of clones detected, 60% to 85% appear once; the ten largest clones hold roughly 1.1%. The sample taken for sequencing was memory CD4+ T cells from blood. The origin of the receptors is an adult in good health and CMV-seronegative.

The chain has TRBV29-1 and TRBJ1-1; 10 nucleotides agree with TRBD1. The CDR3 sequence is 12 residues long. V lost 7 bases and J lost 10; bases outside the gene matches: 9. The germline V gene encodes CDR1 SQVTM and CDR2 ANQGSEA. CDR3: CSAHDRGPGAFF. The CDR3 bases are TGCAGCGCACATGACAGGGGGCCGGGAGCTTTCTTT.

The chain combines TRBV7-2 with TRBJ1-3; tentative D call: TRBD1 (6 bases). V was trimmed by 2 bases and J by 0 bases, leaving 14 bases between them. Germline-derived CDR1 and CDR2 are SGHTA and FQGNSA. The length of the CDR3 is 17 residues. CDR3 in amino acids: CASSLTNTGTSGNTIYF. DNA of the CDR3: TGTGCCAGCAGCTTAACAAACACAGGGACCTCTGGAAACACCATATATTTT.

V usage is TRBV7-2 and J usage is TRBJ2-5; no clear D. CDR3 length: 11 amino acids. The germline V and J ends were trimmed by 6 bases and 3 bases, with 5 bases remaining between them. Germline CDR1 and CDR2: SGHTA and FQGNSA. CDR3 loop: CASSQEETQYF. For the CDR3, the DNA is TGTGCCAGCAGTCAGGAAGAGACCCAGTACTTC.

V is TRBV10-3 and J is TRBJ2-2; D remains ambiguous. Trimming stripped 9 bases from V and 5 bases from J, with 13 bases between. This CDR3 contains 13 residues. Germline V CDR1 and CDR2: ENHRY, SYGVKD. For the CDR3, the DNA is TGTGCCATATCGGATGTGGGAACCGGGGAGCTGTTTTTT. Translation: CAISDVGTGELFF.

The chain has TRBV7-3 and TRBJ2-2; a possible D gene is TRBD1 (5 bases). The length of the CDR3 is 15 residues. CDR1 is SGHTA, CDR2 FQGTGA, per germline. Trimming shortened V by 2 bases and J by 10 bases, and 17 bases separated the two germline ends. CDR3 sequence: CASSLYQGPDSELFF. The CDR3 nucleotides are TGTGCCAGCAGCTTATACCAGGGCCCGGATTCGGAGCTGTTTTTT.

By frequency in the sample, this clone is medium-sized. This chain connects TRBV10-2 to TRBJ2-7, with D maybe TRBD2 (5 bases). Looked up from germline, CDR1 is WSHSY and CDR2 is SAAADI. This CDR3 comprises 14 residues. V was cut by 4 bases and J by 0 bases, with 10 bases left in between. As DNA, the CDR3 is TGCGCCAGCAGTGGTCGTCGGGACTCCTACGAGCAGTACTTC. Protein product: CASSGRRDSYEQYF.

The chain uses TRBV30 and TRBJ2-5; D might be TRBD1 (6 bases). The CDR3 totals 16 residues. Trimming removed 2 bases at V and 4 bases at J, with 20 bases between. Per the germline V gene, CDR1 is GTSNPN and CDR2 is SVGIG (reference sequence). The CDR3 is CAWSRLDRSPPETQYF. The CDR3, as DNA: TGTGCCTGGAGTCGCTTGGACAGAAGTCCCCCAGAGACCCAGTACTTC.

The chain's CDR3 is CASSPGGQGLPMGNEQFF. The CDR3 region has the DNA TGTGCCAGCTCACCGGGGGGGCAGGGGCTCCCTATGGGCAATGAGCAGTTCTTC. The V gene is TRBV18, the J gene TRBJ2-1; a possible D gene is TRBD2 (7 bases). This CDR3 is built from 18 residues. Trimming took 3 bases from V and 6 from J, leaving 24 bases between them. The germline gives CDR1 KGHSH, CDR2 LQKENI.

This chain connects TRBV10-3 to TRBJ1-2, with a weak D call TRBD1 (6 bases). The CDR3 consists of 12 residues. Per the germline V gene, CDR1 is ENHRY and CDR2 is SYGVKD. Trimming removed 7 bases from V and 7 bases from J, with 13 bases in between. CDR3 nucleotides: TGTGCCATCACGGCGGGGGGCGGTGGCTACACCTTC. Protein sequence: CAITAGGGGYTF.

This clone was observed once. The rearrangement joins TRBV5-5 to TRBJ1-4, with 8 bases matching TRBD1. V trimming: 4 bases; J trimming: 3 bases; junction bases outside the gene matches: 5. The CDR3 contains 15 residues. CDR1 is SGHKS and CDR2 is YYEKEE in the germline V gene (reference sequence). The CDR3: CASSVDRAPNEKLFF. The CDR3 nucleotides are TGTGCCAGCAGCGTGGACAGGGCGCCTAATGAAAAACTGTTTTTT.

The CDR3 DNA sequence: TGCGCCAGCAGTGAAGCAACACGGGTTCAGCCCCAGCATTTT. Translating it yields CASSEATRVQPQHF. The V and J genes are TRBV10-2 and TRBJ1-5, with D uncertain. V dropped 3 bases and J dropped 6 bases, with 12 bases sitting between them. Per the germline V gene, CDR1 is WSHSY and CDR2 is SAAADI. The CDR3 totals 14 residues.

V usage is TRBV7-2 and J usage is TRBJ2-5, with 10 bases identical to TRBD2. V shed 1 base and J 5 bases; nucleotides not matched to a gene: 7. CDR1 and CDR2 (germline): SGHTA, FQGNSA. The CDR3 is 16 residues long. CDR3 amino acids: CASSLVPGSGRETQYF. CDR3 coding DNA: TGTGCCAGCAGCTTAGTTCCAGGTAGCGGGAGGGAGACCCAGTACTTC.

The chain uses TRBV19 and TRBJ1-5, with TRBD1 matching over 8 bases. After removal of 1 base from V and 11 bases from J, the junction contained 10 bases not matched to a gene. There are 15 residues in the CDR3. Germline loops: CDR1 LNHDA, CDR2 SQIVND (reference sequence). This CDR3 reads CASSIVSGGPDSQHF. The CDR3, as DNA: TGTGCCAGTAGTATAGTGTCAGGGGGCCCGGATTCCCAGCATTTT.

V gene TRBV19 combines with J gene TRBJ2-7; no clear D gene. Looked up from germline, CDR1 is LNHDA and CDR2 is SQIVND (reference sequence). The germline V and J ends were trimmed by 3 bases and 2 bases, with 8 bases remaining between them. CDR3 size: 13 residues. The CDR3 DNA reads as TGTGCCAGTAGTATTTCCCAGACCTACGAGCAGTACTTC. Translation gives CASSISQTYEQYF.

V usage is TRBV5-1 and J usage is TRBJ2-2, with D possibly matching TRBD2 (6 bases). Germline CDR1 SGHRS, CDR2 YFSETQ. This CDR3 is 19 amino acids long. Trimming pared 4 bases from V and 0 bases from J, leaving 22 bases between. The CDR3 spells CASSHTGSGGYANTGELFF. In DNA, the CDR3 is TGCGCCAGCAGCCATACAGGCTCTGGGGGGTATGCGAACACCGGGGAGCTGTTTTTT.

The table lists this clone with a few counts. CDR3: CASNKDTSNTEAFF. The CDR3, as DNA: TGTGCCAGCAATAAGGACACGTCGAACACTGAAGCTTTCTTT. The V and J genes are TRBV6-6 and TRBJ1-1; D is possibly TRBD1 (5 bases). The CDR3 has 14 amino acids. The V gene's germline CDR1 is MNHNY and CDR2 SVGAGI (reference sequence). The germline V and J ends were trimmed by 7 bases and 1 base, with 13 bases remaining between them.

The V gene is TRBV11-2, the J gene TRBJ2-1; 9 nucleotides agree with TRBD2. V shed 5 bases, J shed 2 bases, and the junction held 4 bases outside the gene matches. CDR1 SGHAT and CDR2 FQNNGV come from the germline V gene. There are 15 residues in the CDR3. CDR3 in amino acids: CASSPGLATYNEQFF. CDR3 coding DNA: TGTGCCAGCAGCCCGGGACTAGCTACCTACAATGAGCAGTTCTTC.

This clone was picked up a small number of times. CDR3 protein: CASSLAFRTGELFF. The CDR3 DNA reads TGTGCCAGCAGTCTAGCGTTCAGAACCGGGGAGCTGTTTTTT. V gene TRBV6-4 combines with J gene TRBJ2-2, with a weak D call TRBD2 (6 bases). The germline gives CDR1 MRHNA, CDR2 SNTAGT. The CDR3 is 14 residues long. With 5 bases removed from V and 5 bases from J, the gap between germline ends came to 12 bases.

This clone was seen once. J is TRBJ2-3 and V is TRBV7-9; no reliable D call. V shed 3 bases and J shed 0 bases, with 10 bases lying between them. CDR3 length: 15 amino acids. From germline, CDR1 is SEHNR and CDR2 FQNEAQ (reference sequence). For the CDR3, the DNA is TGTGCCAGCAGCTTCCATTTGACTAGCACAGATACGCAGTATTTT. Translated, it gives CASSFHLTSTDTQYF.

This rearrangement joins TRBV27 to TRBJ2-2, with D possibly being TRBD1 (6 bases). The V end lost 6 bases, the J end lost 0 bases, and 11 bases lay between the germline ends. The CDR3 sequence is 15 residues long. Germline assignment: CDR1 MNHEY and CDR2 SMNVEV (reference sequence). Here the CDR3 reads CASRSGQTNTGELFF. The CDR3 DNA reads as TGTGCCAGCAGATCCGGACAGACGAACACCGGGGAGCTGTTTTTT.

V usage is TRBV6-5 and J usage is TRBJ2-7, with D possibly matching TRBD2 (6 bases). Germline CDR1 MNHEY, CDR2 SVGAGI. V was clipped by 0 bases and J by 0 bases, with 9 bases between them. This CDR3 spans 15 amino acids. The CDR3 here is CASSYSRDFSYEQYF. The CDR3 DNA reads as TGTGCCAGCAGTTACTCGCGGGACTTCTCCTACGAGCAGTACTTC.